This T cell receptor beta chain was documented in a study of CD8+ T cells in alopecia areata. Study outcomes and limitations: Tofacitinib significantly decreased scalp clonality and expanded CD8+ clones among top 100. Affected lesional scalp, above all in alopecia totalis/universalis, was more clonal than normal scalp.

Looked up from germline, CDR1 is ENHRY and CDR2 is SYGVKD. Trimming took off 6 bases at V and 2 bases at J, with 17 bases between the two ends. There are 16 residues in the CDR3. A remark on this clone: The antigen is unknown.

Treatment meaning: oral pan-JAK inhibitor, 5-10 mg twice daily. Extraction of RNA preceded its reverse transcription into cDNA, which served as the sequencing template. Libraries were prepared by immunoSEQ multiplex PCR; TCRdb keeps only in-frame clonotypes and omits some of them. The data hold 130,000 to 150,000 clones, with around 82% observed a single time. The material was CD8+ T cells sorted from blood, obtained at week 4, from a patient treated with tofacitinib. The chain joins TRBV10-3 to TRBJ1-5; maybe TRBD1 (5 bases). The receptor was derived from a human donor with alopecia areata. In nucleotides, the CDR3 is TGTGCCATCAGCGATTACCTAGGAGGGGGCAATCAGCCCCAGCATTTT. It encodes CAISDYLGGGNQPQHF.